These 7 T cell receptor beta chains originate from one sample sequenced in a study of T cell responses to AZD1222 COVID-19 vaccine. Assay: immunoSEQ multiplex PCR; the TCRdb copy retains only in-frame clones and omits some. The table lists 92,000 or so clones, 80% to 90% of them singletons. Sequencing used peripheral blood, obtained on day 0 of AZD1222 vaccination. All receptors derive from an adult in good health.

The chain employs TRBV7-2 and TRBJ2-7; perhaps TRBD2 as D (6 bases). The CDR3 contains 14 residues. CDR1 is SGHTA, CDR2 FQGNSA, per germline. V was trimmed by 1 base and J by 6 bases, leaving 13 bases between them. CDR3 DNA: TGTGCCAGCAGCTTAGACCGGGGGAGGTCCGAGCAGTACTTC. This codes for CASSLDRGRSEQYF. Full variable domain (missing parts from reference TRBV7-2 and TRBJ2-7): GAGVSQSPSNKVTEKGKDVELRCDPISGHTALYWYRQSLGQGLEFLIYFQGNSAPDKSGLPSDRFSAERTGGSVSTLTIQRTQQEDSAVYLCASSLDRGRSEQYFGPGTRLTVT.

The count of this clone is one. The chain recombines TRBV25-1 with TRBJ1-6; 7 positions agree with TRBD1. J lost 8 bases, V lost 8 bases, and 6 bases had no gene match. Germline V gene sequence: CDR1 MGHDK, CDR2 SYGVNS. This CDR3 region has 13 residues. The CDR3 sequence: CASSDREDSPLHF. CDR3 bases: TGTGCCAGCTCAGACAGGGAAGATTCACCCCTCCACTTT.

The chain recombines TRBV28 with TRBJ1-1, with D perhaps TRBD1 (6 bases). There are 15 residues in the CDR3. In germline, CDR1 is MDHEN, CDR2 SYDVKM. The ends were cut back, 7 bases at V and 0 bases at J, with 15 bases in the middle. CDR3 bases: TGTGCCAGCATGGTAGCAGGGGCCATGAACACTGAAGCTTTCTTT. Protein: CASMVAGAMNTEAFF.

The J gene is TRBJ1-6, the V gene TRBV5-6; D gene uncertain. Between the trimmed V and J ends, which lost 0 bases and 9 bases, there was a span of 7 bases. The CDR3 consists of 13 residues. The germline gives CDR1 SGHDT, CDR2 YYEEEE. The DNA of the CDR3 is TGTGCCAGCAGCTTGGGCATCAGTTCACCCCTCCACTTT. Encoded protein: CASSLGISSPLHF.

The rearrangement links TRBV4-2 to TRBJ1-2; TRBD1 matches 8 bases. The V gene end was trimmed by 5 bases and the J gene end by 7 bases; junction bases not matched to a gene: 3. The germline CDR1 and CDR2 sequences are LGHNA and YNFKEQ. The CDR3 is 12 residues long. The CDR3 spells CASSLDRAGYTF. The CDR3 DNA reads as TGTGCCAGCAGCTTGGACAGGGCTGGCTACACCTTC.

J is TRBJ2-7 and V is TRBV7-8; weak D call: TRBD1 (7 bases). Trimming cost V 7 bases and J 4 bases, with 20 bases left between them. CDR3 length: 15 amino acids. The germline V gene encodes CDR1 SGHVS and CDR2 FQNEAQ. The CDR3 region is CASTPRGTVKYEQYF. CDR3 nucleotides: TGTGCCAGCACCCCTCGCGGGACAGTAAAATACGAGCAGTACTTC. Full variable domain (outside the CDR3, taken from reference TRBV7-8 and TRBJ2-7): GAGVSQSPRYKVAKRGQDVALRCDPISGHVSLFWYQQALGQGPEFLTYFQNEAQLDKSGLPSDRFFAERPEGSVSTLKIQRTQQEDSAVYLCASTPRGTVKYEQYFGPGTRLTVT.

The chain joins TRBV7-2 to TRBJ2-3, with a possible D match to TRBD2 (6 bases). Trimming took off 5 bases at V and 5 bases at J, with 17 bases between the two ends. Germline V lookup: CDR1 SGHTA, CDR2 FQGNSA. This CDR3 spans 15 amino acids. CDR3: CASSAGTRGLDTQYF. The CDR3 nucleotides are TGTGCCAGCAGCGCCGGGACTCGGGGTCTAGATACGCAGTATTTT.